The clone carrying this T cell receptor (beta chain) was seen repeatedly, ten times or more. It was RNA transcripts that yielded the amplified TCR beta CDR3 regions. The primer set for the first-round RT-PCR of the TCR CDR3 was HTBI. TCRdb processed the multiplex PCR reads anew with MiXCR; each CDR3 protein has one entry. The sample has around 350,000 distinct CDR3 sequences, about 20% seen once. The data were obtained in a study of T cells in Graves' hyperthyroidism and ophthalmopathy. For the study at large: The initial diagnosis was the point when peripheral blood was collected, ahead of any treatment.

Germline CDR1 and CDR2: DFQATT and SNEGSKA (reference sequence). CDR3 size: 16 residues. V lost 0 bases, J lost 3 bases, and 4 bases stayed unmatched. Graves' hyperthyroidism showing no ophthalmopathy progression within 18 months was considered stable. Disease duration under 2 months; hyperthyroidism patients were aged 18 to 65. Not enrolled were patients with uncontrolled infection, other autoimmune disease, pregnancy or lactation. Sequencing input: blood. The clonotype originates from a woman between 18 and 29 years old with Graves' hyperthyroidism. The chain links TRBV20-1 to TRBJ2-2, with TRBD2 matching 10 bases. CDR3 nucleotide sequence: TGCAGTGCTAGAGATCCTAGCGGGGGTGACACCGGGGAGCTGTTTTTT. This codes for CSARDPSGGDTGELFF.